Listed here are 4 T cell receptor beta chains from one sample, sequenced in a study of T-cell memory formation after mild COVID-19. MiXCR, applied by TCRdb to the 5' RACE reads, yields one record per CDR3 protein. This table has 150,000 to 200,000 distinct CDR3 sequences, more than 9% appearing once. Material for sequencing was PBMCs or a T cell subset sorted from them (not recorded which). The receptors originated from a man younger than 35 who had mild COVID-19 (a few samples of this study predate the infection). Cell type and time point are not known.

On this clonotype: The junction does not match germline at one end; this may be a read error. V is TRBV7-7 and J is TRBJ2-5, with D possibly being TRBD1 (7 bases). The CDR3 runs to 15 residues. Germline-derived CDR1 and CDR2 are SSHAT and FNYEAQ (reference sequence). CDR3 in DNA: TGTGCTAGCAGCCGTAGACAGGGAGGTCAAGAGACCCAGTACTTC. This translates into CASSRRQGGQETQYF.

This clonotype was seen at least ten times. The CDR3 spells CASSLTSSVGKGLAEAFF. The CDR3 DNA is TGCGCCAGCAGCCTAACTAGTTCAGTGGGCAAGGGGCTGGCAGAAGCTTTCTTT. V gene TRBV5-1 combines with J gene TRBJ1-1, with D perhaps TRBD1 (5 bases). The ends were cut back, 4 bases at V and 8 bases at J, with 30 bases in the middle. The CDR3 has 18 residues. Germline V gene data show CDR1 as SGHRS and CDR2 as YFSETQ.

This clonotype showed up just a few times. The chain has TRBV6-6 and TRBJ1-3, with 10 bases lining up with TRBD1. This CDR3 contains 14 residues. Germline assignment: CDR1 MNHNY and CDR2 SVGAGI (reference sequence). After removal of 5 bases from V and 4 bases from J, the junction contained 2 bases not matched to a gene. The CDR3 DNA is TGTGCCAGCAGTCTGGGACAGGGGGGAAACACCATATATTTT. This sequence encodes CASSLGQGGNTIYF.

V and J are TRBV7-3 and TRBJ1-2; D remains ambiguous. CDR1 SGHTA and CDR2 FQGTGA come from the germline V gene. V was trimmed by 7 bases and J by 4 bases, leaving 13 bases between them. The CDR3 runs 13 residues. The CDR3 loop reads CASTPGPGYGYTF. CDR3 in DNA: TGTGCCAGCACGCCGGGTCCGGGCTATGGCTACACCTTC.